The rows below give T cell receptor beta chains drawn from one sample of a study of blood T cell repertoires in COVID-19. Profiling relied on immunoSEQ multiplex PCR, and the TCRdb table lists in-frame clones only, not all of them. This table holds roughly 50,000 clones, 83% found once. The sequenced sample was peripheral blood. These receptors originate from a woman aged 55-75 years with acute or convalescent COVID-19. Each CDR3 is given with its conserved first and last residue. Fields, in order: clone size, V gene, D gene, J gene, CDR3 protein, CDR3 DNA. D genes are given only for firm matches. Clone size appears in some rows only: once, few, many, or a class for an expanded clone.

>-|TRBV6-6|TRBD1|TRBJ1-2
CASSPTGDYGYTF
TGTGCCAGCAGCCCTACAGGGGACTATGGCTACACCTTC
>-|TRBV6-5|-|TRBJ2-5
CASSYSGGETQYF
TGTGCCAGCAGTTACTCGGGGGGAGAGACCCAGTACTTC
>-|TRBV30|TRBD1|TRBJ2-1
CAWTGTGNEQFF
TGTGCCTGGACGGGGACAGGGAATGAGCAGTTCTTC
>-|TRBV4-1|-|TRBJ1-4
CASSPTAHGGGRNEKLFF
TGCGCCAGCAGTCCGACCGCGCACGGCGGGGGGCGGAATGAAAAACTGTTTTTT
>once|TRBV5-1|TRBD2|TRBJ2-5
CASNYIGLARSETQYF
TGCGCCAGCAACTATATTGGACTAGCGAGGTCCGAGACCCAGTACTTC
>-|TRBV29-1|TRBD2|TRBJ2-1
CSVGTSGRGEQFF
TGCAGCGTTGGGACTAGCGGGAGGGGTGAGCAGTTCTTC
>-|TRBV19|-|TRBJ1-5
CASSIGVGSAFSNQPQHF
TGTGCCAGTAGTATAGGGGTCGGGTCTGCTTTTAGCAATCAGCCCCAGCATTTT
>-|TRBV4-2|TRBD1|TRBJ1-1
CASSQVSDRGRGAFF
TGTGCCAGCAGCCAAGTTTCGGACAGGGGGCGCGGTGCTTTCTTT
>-|TRBV6-1|-|TRBJ1-1
CASSEVQGVAFF
TGTGCCAGCAGTGAGGTACAGGGTGTGGCTTTCTTT
>-|TRBV19|TRBD1|TRBJ1-4
CASSPRQGMGEKLFF
TGTGCCAGTAGTCCACGACAGGGGATGGGTGAAAAACTGTTTTTT
>-|TRBV16|-|TRBJ2-3
CASSHSDTQYF
TGTGCCAGCAGCCACTCAGATACGCAGTATTTT
>-|TRBV19|-|TRBJ2-3
CASIPTGGADTQYF
TGTGCCAGTATCCCGACAGGAGGCGCAGATACGCAGTATTTT
>-|TRBV15|TRBD2|TRBJ2-1
CATSRLAGDAYNEQFF
TGTGCCACCAGCAGATTAGCGGGAGATGCCTACAATGAGCAGTTCTTC
>few|TRBV27|TRBD1|TRBJ1-5
CASRTTGSNQPQHF
TGTGCCAGCAGAACGACAGGGAGCAATCAGCCCCAGCATTTT
>-|TRBV4-1|TRBD1|TRBJ1-6
CASSQDPRDSFSPLHF
TGCGCCAGCAGCCAAGACCCGAGGGACAGTTTTTCACCCCTCCACTTT
>-|TRBV11-3|-|TRBJ2-2
CASSLDGSSGELFF
TGTGCCAGCAGCTTAGATGGTAGCTCCGGGGAGCTGTTTTTT
>-|TRBV29-1|-|TRBJ2-7
CSVEEGAGNFYEQYF
TGCAGCGTTGAAGAAGGGGCAGGGAATTTCTACGAGCAGTACTTC
>-|TRBV7-2|-|TRBJ1-2
CASSLTRSWGYTF
TGTGCCAGCAGCTTAACGAGATCGTGGGGCTACACCTTC
>once|TRBV29-1|TRBD2|TRBJ2-3
CSVVRLAGDLDTQYF
TGCAGCGTTGTTAGACTAGCGGGGGATTTAGATACGCAGTATTTT
>-|TRBV2|-|TRBJ1-3
CASQIGQGNTIYF
TGTGCCAGCCAGATAGGACAGGGAAACACCATATATTTT
>-|TRBV18|TRBD1|TRBJ1-4
CASSPTASGGKSNEKLFF
TGTGCCAGCTCACCAACAGCGTCAGGGGGAAAGTCTAATGAAAAACTGTTTTTT
>-|TRBV5-6|TRBD1|TRBJ2-7
CASSLGQGKYEQYF
TGTGCCAGCAGCCTGGGACAGGGAAAATACGAGCAGTACTTC
>-|TRBV7-6|TRBD1|TRBJ2-3
CASSLRTGGSRDTQYF
TGTGCCAGCAGCTTACGGACAGGGGGCAGTAGAGATACGCAGTATTTT
>-|TRBV18|-|TRBJ2-7
CASSPPARSYEQYF
TGTGCCAGCTCACCACCGGCTCGCTCCTACGAGCAGTACTTC
>-|TRBV4-1|-|TRBJ1-6
CASSQGDFNSPLHF
TGCGCCAGCAGCCAAGGGGACTTTAATTCACCCCTCCACTTT
>-|TRBV7-2|-|TRBJ2-3
CASSQDRSTQYF
TGTGCCAGCAGCCAGGATAGGTCTACGCAGTATTTT
>-|TRBV15|TRBD1|TRBJ1-1
CATSSSRDRNTEAFF
TGTGCCACCAGCAGTTCTAGGGACAGGAACACTGAAGCTTTCTTT
>-|TRBV7-9|TRBD2|TRBJ2-1
CASSPGLAVSYNEQFF
TGTGCCAGCAGCCCAGGACTAGCGGTTTCCTACAATGAGCAGTTCTTC
>-|TRBV15|TRBD1|TRBJ1-4
CATSRGQDRGEKLFF
TGTGCCACCAGCAGAGGTCAGGACAGGGGCGAAAAACTGTTTTTT
>-|TRBV13|TRBD2|TRBJ2-1
CASSLGLAGYNEQFF
TGTGCCAGCAGCTTGGGACTAGCCGGTTACAATGAGCAGTTCTTC
>-|TRBV3-1/TRBV3-2|-|TRBJ2-5
CASSQGSPTQYF
TGTGCCAGCAGCCAAGGGAGCCCCACCCAGTACTTC
>-|TRBV4-2|-|TRBJ1-4
CASSSSGVIQNRLFF
TGTGCCAGCAGCAGTAGCGGGGTCATCCAAAATCGGCTGTTTTTT
>-|TRBV7-9|TRBD1|TRBJ2-2
CASWGQGNTGELFF
TGTGCCAGCTGGGGACAGGGCAACACCGGGGAGCTGTTTTTT
>-|TRBV2|TRBD1|TRBJ2-7
CASSGGQDEQYF
TGTGCCAGCAGTGGTGGACAGGACGAGCAGTACTTC
>-|TRBV18|TRBD1|TRBJ1-5
CASSLGQGDQPQHF
TGTGCCAGCTCACTCGGACAGGGGGATCAGCCCCAGCATTTT
>-|TRBV6-5|-|TRBJ2-4
CASRASSVIQYF
TGTGCCAGCAGGGCTAGCTCGGTCATTCAGTACTTC
>few|TRBV6-5|-|TRBJ1-2
CASRVHGEGGYTF
TGTGCCAGCAGGGTTCACGGGGAGGGCGGCTACACCTTC
>-|TRBV7-2|-|TRBJ2-5
CASSLGGSTKTQYF
TGTGCCAGCAGCTTAGGTGGGAGTACGAAGACCCAGTACTTC
>-|TRBV19|TRBD2|TRBJ2-1
CASTAGTSDYNEQFF
TGTGCCAGTACCGCCGGGACTAGCGACTACAATGAGCAGTTCTTC
>-|TRBV19|TRBD1|TRBJ1-3
CASRRDRSSGNTIYF
TGTGCCAGTAGACGGGACAGGAGCTCTGGAAACACCATATATTTT
>-|TRBV18|-|TRBJ2-2
CASRPPSTGELFF
TGTGCCAGCAGACCTCCTAGCACCGGGGAGCTGTTTTTT
>-|TRBV6-4|TRBD2|TRBJ2-1
CASSEERGISNEQFF
TGTGCCAGCAGTGAGGAGCGGGGTATTTCCAATGAGCAGTTCTTC
>-|TRBV6-6|-|TRBJ1-1
CASSYQARNTEAFF
TGTGCCAGCAGTTACCAGGCCCGGAACACTGAAGCTTTCTTT
>-|TRBV2|-|TRBJ2-2
CASTASRRTGELFF
TGTGCCAGCACGGCTAGCCGAAGGACCGGGGAGCTGTTTTTT
>-|TRBV4-2|-|TRBJ2-1
CASSQERGLSSYNEQFF
TGTGCCAGCAGCCAAGAGCGGGGCCTCAGCTCCTACAATGAGCAGTTCTTC
>-|TRBV2|-|TRBJ2-4
CASSDLLTRQQYF
TGTGCCAGCAGTGACTTACTTACCCGCCAACAGTACTTC
>-|TRBV5-4|TRBD2|TRBJ2-1
CASKGGSNEQFF
TGTGCCAGCAAGGGCGGGAGCAATGAGCAGTTCTTC
>-|TRBV30|-|TRBJ1-2
CAWGYRTLYGYTF
TGTGCCTGGGGTTACAGGACCCTCTATGGCTACACCTTC
>-|TRBV18|-|TRBJ1-2
CASSPTNRKYGYTF
TGTGCCAGCTCACCTACGAACAGGAAATATGGCTACACCTTC
>-|TRBV19|-|TRBJ2-1
CASSTIRGVNNEQFF
TGTGCCAGTAGTACAATCAGGGGAGTGAACAATGAGCAGTTCTTC